The 23 T cell receptor beta chains presented below share a single source sample, sequenced in a study of blood T cell repertoires in COVID-19. TCRdb's table, derived via immunoSEQ multiplex PCR, lists solely in-frame clones and lacks some. The table lists about 35,000 clones, approximately 82% of them singletons. Specimen: peripheral blood. The receptors here all came from a man at least 80 years old with active or convalescent COVID-19.

The chain joins TRBV10-2 to TRBJ2-7; perhaps TRBD1 as D (6 bases). This CDR3 contains 13 residues. Trimming removed 6 bases from V and 2 bases from J, with 11 bases in between. Germline CDR1 WSHSY, CDR2 SAAADI. CDR3 amino acids: CASSPQGTYEQYF. As DNA, the CDR3 is TGCGCCAGCAGCCCCCAGGGGACCTACGAGCAGTACTTC.

This sequence joins TRBV15 and TRBJ2-6; 8 bases fit TRBD1. The CDR3 has 18 residues. Germline V gene lookup returns CDR1 LNHNV and CDR2 YYDKDF (reference sequence). V lost 5 bases, J lost 4 bases, and 13 bases stayed unmatched. The CDR3 protein is CATSPPSTGVLGANVLTF. In nucleotides, the CDR3 is TGTGCCACCAGCCCCCCGTCGACAGGGGTACTGGGGGCCAACGTCCTGACTTTC. Together with reference TRBV15 and TRBJ2-6, the CDR3 gives the full variable domain: DAMVIQNPRYQVTQFGKPVTLSCSQTLNHNVMYWYQQKSSQAPKLLFHYYDKDFNNEADTPDNFQSRRPNTSFCFLDIRSPGLGDTAMYLCATSPPSTGVLGANVLTFGAGSRLTVL.

J is TRBJ2-3 and V is TRBV18; D is perhaps TRBD1 (6 bases). V was pared by 6 bases and J by 2 bases, with 12 bases between. CDR1 KGHSH and CDR2 LQKENI come from the germline V gene. CDR3 length: 14 residues. The CDR3 region has the DNA TGTGCCAGCTCCCCAGTGGGACACACAGATACGCAGTATTTT. Its protein product is CASSPVGHTDTQYF.

V gene TRBV20-1 combines with J gene TRBJ2-1; D possibly corresponds to TRBD2 (6 bases). This CDR3 region has 15 residues. V dropped 3 bases and J dropped 0 bases, with 12 bases sitting between them. The germline V gene has CDR1 DFQATT and CDR2 SNEGSKA (reference sequence). CDR3 bases: TGCAGTGCTAGTTTAGCGGTAAGCTCCTACAATGAGCAGTTCTTC. Translating it yields CSASLAVSSYNEQFF.

The chain recombines TRBV5-4 with TRBJ2-7; D perhaps matches TRBD2 (6 bases). This CDR3 is built from 17 residues. V shed 4 bases and J shed 0 bases, with 20 bases lying between them. Germline-derived CDR1 and CDR2 are SGHNT and YYREEE (reference sequence). The CDR3 protein is CASSRPSGRQSSYEQYF. DNA of the CDR3: TGTGCCAGCAGCCGCCCTTCCGGGAGACAGAGCTCCTACGAGCAGTACTTC.

The chain employs TRBV6-4 and TRBJ2-7; TRBD1 matches at 9 bases. Germline CDR1 MRHNA, CDR2 SNTAGT. Trimming at V came to 7 bases and at J to 2 bases, leaving 9 bases not matched to a gene. CDR3 length: 15 amino acids. This CDR3 reads CASTPWDRVPYEQYF. CDR3 nucleotide sequence: TGTGCCAGCACTCCATGGGACAGGGTTCCCTACGAGCAGTACTTC.

This clone was counted between two and nine times. The chain links TRBV7-9 to TRBJ1-5, with D possibly TRBD1 on 6 matching bases. The CDR3 covers 16 residues. Germline CDR1 SEHNR, CDR2 FQNEAQ (reference sequence). Trimming took 2 bases from V and 7 from J, leaving 18 bases between them. This CDR3 is CASSLSTGKTGQPQHF. CDR3 nucleotide sequence: TGTGCCAGCAGCTTAAGTACAGGGAAAACGGGACAGCCCCAGCATTTT.

This sequence joins TRBV6-2 or TRBV6-3 and TRBJ2-2, with 11 positions matching TRBD1. Germline V gene data show CDR1 as MNHEY and CDR2 as SVGEGT. V trimming: 0 bases; J trimming: 7 bases; junction bases outside the gene matches: 4. The CDR3 runs 16 residues. In nucleotides, the CDR3 is TGTGCCAGCAGTTACTCCGGGACAGGGGGGAACGGGGAGCTGTTTTTT. Protein sequence: CASSYSGTGGNGELFF.

The chain combines TRBV24-1 with TRBJ1-1, with unresolved D. Trimming took off 3 bases at V and 1 base at J, with 5 bases between the two ends. The CDR3 runs 13 residues. The germline V gene encodes CDR1 KGHDR and CDR2 SFDVKD. CDR3 coding DNA: TGTGCCACCAGTGATGCAGAGAACACTGAAGCTTTCTTT. Protein sequence: CATSDAENTEAFF.

The rearrangement links TRBV7-9 to TRBJ1-3; D gene ambiguous. V dropped 1 base and J dropped 0 bases, with 13 bases sitting between them. From germline, CDR1 is SEHNR and CDR2 FQNEAQ (reference sequence). This CDR3 comprises 17 residues. The CDR3 coding sequence is TGTGCCAGCAGCTTAGAGCGGGCAGCCATCTCTGGAAACACCATATATTTT. Protein product: CASSLERAAISGNTIYF.

This clone was detected only once. The chain couples TRBV14 to TRBJ1-5, with D perhaps TRBD1 (6 bases). The CDR3 is made up of 16 amino acids. Trimming took off 6 bases at V and 1 base at J, with 16 bases between the two ends. In germline, CDR1 is SGHDN, CDR2 FVKESK. As DNA, the CDR3 is TGTGCCAGCAGGGACACAGGGTTGGGGAGCAATCAGCCCCAGCATTTT. This encodes CASRDTGLGSNQPQHF.

V is TRBV27 and J is TRBJ2-1; 10 bases map to TRBD2. Losses at the gene ends were 6 bases for V and 6 bases for J; bases not matched to a gene: 5. CDR1 and CDR2 from the germline V gene are MNHEY and SMNVEV (reference sequence). The CDR3 is 14 amino acids. CDR3 region: CASSPTSGFNEQFF. The CDR3 region has the DNA TGTGCCAGCAGCCCGACTAGCGGGTTCAATGAGCAGTTCTTC.

This chain links TRBV4-1 with TRBJ1-1; unclear D gene. Trimming stripped 1 base from V and 5 bases from J, with 14 bases between. Germline-derived CDR1 and CDR2 are MGHRA and YSYEKL. The CDR3 extends over 15 amino acids. The CDR3 sequence: CASSQAPARRTEAFF. The CDR3 bases are TGCGCCAGCAGCCAAGCCCCAGCTAGACGGACTGAAGCTTTCTTT.

The rearrangement links TRBV11-2 to TRBJ2-5, with D perhaps matching TRBD1 (6 bases). The CDR3 is 15 residues long. CDR1 and CDR2 (germline): SGHAT, FQNNGV. V shed 8 bases and J shed 5 bases, with 21 bases lying between them. The CDR3: CASGLGPAQGETQYF. In DNA form, the CDR3 reads TGTGCCAGCGGGTTAGGGCCCGCCCAGGGGGAGACCCAGTACTTC.

CDR3 nucleotides: TGTGCCAGTAGTAACCCGACAGACCTCACAGATACGCAGTATTTT. It yields the protein CASSNPTDLTDTQYF. The rearrangement joins TRBV19 to TRBJ2-3, with D perhaps matching TRBD1 (5 bases). In germline, CDR1 is LNHDA, CDR2 SQIVND (reference sequence). Trimming shortened V by 4 bases and J by 2 bases, and 13 bases separated the two germline ends. The CDR3 loop spans 15 amino acids.

V and J are TRBV19 and TRBJ2-3; D perhaps matches TRBD2 (6 bases). Per germline, CDR1 LNHDA and CDR2 SQIVND (reference sequence). V was cut by 7 bases and J by 4 bases, with 18 bases left in between. There are 15 residues in the CDR3. The DNA of the CDR3 is TGTGCCAGTACATCAGACGGGAGAGTGCCAGATACGCAGTATTTT. Protein product: CASTSDGRVPDTQYF.

The rearrangement uses TRBV29-1 and TRBJ1-3; D is undetermined. This CDR3 comprises 11 residues. Trimming cost V 3 bases and J 8 bases, with 8 bases left between them. CDR1 is SQVTM, CDR2 ANQGSEA, per germline. CDR3 DNA: TGCAGCGTTGATGACGGGTACACCATATATTTT. Amino acids: CSVDDGYTIYF.

This clone was found a few times. The chain recombines TRBV2 with TRBJ1-1, with unresolved D. Germline V gives CDR1 SNHLY, CDR2 FYNNEI. Trimming shortened V by 6 bases and J by 6 bases, and 11 bases separated the two germline ends. The CDR3 runs 12 residues. CDR3 nucleotide sequence: TGTGCCAGCAGGCAAGGAGAGGCTGAAGCTTTCTTT. Its translation: CASRQGEAEAFF. The full variable domain, its missing parts supplied by reference TRBV2 and TRBJ1-1, is EPEVTQTPSHQVTQMGQEVILRCVPISNHLYFYWYRQILGQKVEFLVSFYNNEISEKSEIFDDQFSVERPDGSNFTLKIRSTKLEDSAMYFCASRQGEAEAFFGQGTRLTVV.

V usage is TRBV12-3 or TRBV12-4 and J usage is TRBJ2-1; D is uncertain. V lost 9 bases and J 5 bases, leaving 14 bases between the germline ends. This CDR3 comprises 13 residues. CDR3 coding DNA: TGTGCCAGTTCTAATCTCGCGGACAATGAGCAGTTCTTC. Its protein is CASSNLADNEQFF.

This clone was seen just once. The V gene is TRBV5-4, the J gene TRBJ2-7; 8 bases are shared with TRBD1. The germline gives CDR1 SGHNT, CDR2 YYREEE (reference sequence). CDR3 length: 16 residues. V trimming: 4 bases; J trimming: 2 bases; junction bases outside the gene matches: 11. CDR3 nucleotides: TGTGCCAGCAGCAGGCCGTCGGACAGGGTGGCCTACGAGCAGTACTTC. Its protein product is CASSRPSDRVAYEQYF.

The chain has TRBV7-3 and TRBJ1-2; TRBD1 agrees at 9 bases. From germline, CDR1 is SGHTA and CDR2 FQGTGA. The CDR3 consists of 14 residues. V dropped 3 bases and J dropped 7; count of bases not matched to a gene: 6. This chain's CDR3 is CASSFGTGRSGYTF. The CDR3 bases are TGTGCCAGCAGCTTTGGGACAGGGCGTAGTGGCTACACCTTC.

The chain employs TRBV29-1 and TRBJ1-4, with 7 bases that match TRBD1. V shed 8 bases, J shed 5 bases, and the junction held 11 bases outside the gene matches. The germline V gene has CDR1 SQVTM and CDR2 ANQGSEA. This CDR3 contains 14 residues. The CDR3 sequence is CSPPQGTVNEKLFF. For the CDR3, the DNA is TGCAGCCCCCCACAAGGGACAGTAAATGAAAAACTGTTTTTT. The variable domain in full, completed from reference TRBV29-1 and TRBJ1-4, reads SAVISQKPSRDICQRGTSLTIQCQVDSQVTMMFWYRQQPGQSLTLIATANQGSEATYESGFVIDKFPISRPNLTFSTLTVSNMSPEDSSIYLCSPPQGTVNEKLFFGSGTQLSVL.

The rearrangement uses TRBV6-5 and TRBJ2-3; D is unclear. Germline V gene sequence: CDR1 MNHEY, CDR2 SVGAGI. With 2 bases removed from V and 0 bases from J, the gap between germline ends came to 9 bases. This CDR3 is 15 amino acids long. The CDR3 here is CASSYAQTSTDTQYF. DNA of the CDR3: TGTGCCAGCAGTTACGCCCAGACTAGCACAGATACGCAGTATTTT.